This T cell receptor beta chain was captured by sequencing in a study of molecular identifiers for immune sequencing clone quantification. Across the whole study: Replicate RNA came from roughly 18,000 or 92,000 naive CD8 cells and was split five ways, and four parts were sequenced.

CDR3 length: 13 amino acids. The germline CDR1 and CDR2 sequences are DFQATT and SNEGSKA (reference sequence). V lost 6 bases, J lost 7 bases, and 15 bases lay in between. Study results and caveats: Clones above 20 RNA copies held over 97% of effector molecules, under 1% in naive cells.

The sample holds many counts of this clonotype. The antigen remains unidentified. Previously published methods and listed TCR primers were used for the bulk TCR libraries. One entry per CDR3 protein results from TCRdb running MiXCR on the PCR reads. Here the sample spans over 600,000 distinct CDR3 sequences, around 20% being singletons. The chain joins TRBV20-1 to TRBJ2-2, with D possibly TRBD1 on 8 matching bases. Sequenced: naive CD8+ T cells from blood, with Jurkat cell RNA spiked in. Subset meaning: FACS-sorted CD8+CD4-CCR7+CD45RA+ naive T cells. The receptor's source is a human donor in good health. Some libraries in this study had Jurkat cell RNA spiked in. The CDR3 DNA follows: TGCAGTGCCATGGACAGGGAGGGCGGGGAGCTGTTTTTT. This codes for CSAMDREGGELFF.